These T cell receptor beta chains were read from a single sample in a study of graft-versus-host responses after intestinal transplantation. The antigens these receptors bind are not known. Sequenced by immunoSEQ multiplex PCR; TCRdb stores in-frame clones only, minus some. The sample lists some 120,000 clones; approximately 92% were seen once. The sequencing here drew on unstimulated CD4+ T cells sorted from spleen or lymph node cells, taken before transplant. The origin of the receptors is a human donor who was the organ donor for an intestinal transplant. CDR3s include the opening cysteine and the closing phenylalanine or tryptophan. Fields, in order: clone size, CDR3 length, J gene, V gene, D gene, CDR3 DNA, CDR3 protein. D genes are given only for firm matches. Where a row states a size, it is once, few, many or the class of an expanded clone; other rows omit it.

>NA|14|TRBJ2-3|TRBV5-1|TRBD1
TGCGCCAGCAGCCAGGGACAGGGGGCAGATACGCAGTATTTT
CASSQGQGADTQYF
>once|13|TRBJ2-5|TRBV14|NA
TGTGCCAGCAGCCAAGGGAGTCAGGGGACCCAGTACTTC
CASSQGSQGTQYF
>NA|16|TRBJ2-3|TRBV7-8|TRBD2
TGTGCCAGCAGCCCGGGGACTAGCGGGAGTGCAGATACGCAGTATTTT
CASSPGTSGSADTQYF
>NA|15|TRBJ2-4|TRBV5-1|NA
TGCGCCAGCAGCTTTGGGTGGGGGCAAGGAAACATTCAGTACTTC
CASSFGWGQGNIQYF
>NA|17|TRBJ2-3|TRBV5-1|TRBD2
TGCGCCAGCAGCTCCAGACTAGCGGGGCTGGTCACAGATACGCAGTATTTT
CASSSRLAGLVTDTQYF
>NA|15|TRBJ2-1|TRBV7-3|TRBD2
TGTGCCAGCAGCCCGGTCGGAACTAGCGCCAATGAGCAGTTCTTC
CASSPVGTSANEQFF
>NA|13|TRBJ2-7|TRBV2|NA
TGTGCCAGCAGTGCTCGGAGCTCCTACGAGCAGTACTTC
CASSARSSYEQYF
>NA|13|TRBJ2-3|TRBV6-5|NA
TGTGCCAGCAGTCCCCCCGGTATAGATACGCAGTATTTT
CASSPPGIDTQYF
>NA|18|TRBJ1-1|TRBV30|TRBD1
TGTGCCTGGAGTGTACGGGACAGGGGAGTAAGGATGAACACTGAAGCTTTCTTT
CAWSVRDRGVRMNTEAFF
>NA|17|TRBJ1-2|TRBV11-2|NA
TGTGCCAGCAGCTTAGATTCTCTCGGGCTACCGAACTATGGCTACACCTTC
CASSLDSLGLPNYGYTF
>NA|14|TRBJ2-1|TRBV7-2|TRBD1
TGTGCCAGCAGCTATGGACAGGGGGGCCTAGAGCAGTTCTTC
CASSYGQGGLEQFF
>NA|14|TRBJ2-1|TRBV25-1|NA
TGTGCCAGCCCTCCCGACGGGGGACACAATGAGCAGTTCTTC
CASPPDGGHNEQFF
>NA|12|TRBJ2-7|TRBV7-9|NA
TGTGCCAGCAGCCGAAGGGGCAACGAGCAGTACTTC
CASSRRGNEQYF
>NA|15|TRBJ2-7|TRBV21-1|NA
TGTGCCAGCAGCAAAGCCCGGACCTACCGGTACGAGCAGTACTTC
CASSKARTYRYEQYF
>NA|13|TRBJ1-1|TRBV29-1|TRBD1
TGCAGCGGGATGGGACAGGCCAACACTGAAGCTTTCTTT
CSGMGQANTEAFF
>NA|15|TRBJ2-1|TRBV9|TRBD2
TGTGCCAGCAGCTCCCTAGCGGGAGGGCCTAGCGAGCAGTTCTTC
CASSSLAGGPSEQFF
>NA|15|TRBJ2-1|TRBV11-3|TRBD2
TGTGCCAGCAGCTCCTATAGCGGGAGTGGTAATGAGCAGTTCTTC
CASSSYSGSGNEQFF
>NA|14|TRBJ2-7|TRBV7-2|NA
TGTGCCAGCAGCTCCACCTGGACCTCCTACGAGCAGTACTTC
CASSSTWTSYEQYF
>NA|14|TRBJ2-4|TRBV6-1|NA
TGTGCCAGCAGTCGACAGGGAGGGGCGGACATTCAGTACTTC
CASSRQGGADIQYF
>NA|13|TRBJ1-1|TRBV6-1|NA
TGTGCCAGCCGGGAGGATGGGAACACTGAAGCTTTCTTT
CASREDGNTEAFF
>NA|14|TRBJ1-2|TRBV18|NA
TGTGCCAGCTCCGGGACACCTTTAGTCTATGGCTACACCTTC
CASSGTPLVYGYTF
>NA|16|TRBJ2-4|TRBV28|NA
TGTGCCAGCAGTCATCGGGTGATTGTCCCCAAAAACATTCAGTACTTC
CASSHRVIVPKNIQYF
>NA|12|TRBJ2-7|TRBV6-1|TRBD1
TGTGCCAGCAGAAGTGACAGGGAGAAGCAGTACTTC
CASRSDREKQYF
>NA|15|TRBJ2-7|TRBV4-1|NA
TGCGCCAGCACCAACCCGGTCGACTCTCTCGGCGAGCAGTACTTC
CASTNPVDSLGEQYF
>NA|15|TRBJ2-3|TRBV18|NA
TGTGCCAGCTCACAGGCGACCGGGGGCACAGATACGCAGTATTTT
CASSQATGGTDTQYF
>NA|15|TRBJ2-2|TRBV7-7|NA
TGTGCTAGCAGCCTTAACACAGGCTTTACCGGGGAGCTGTTTTTT
CASSLNTGFTGELFF
>few|14|TRBJ1-1|TRBV5-4|NA
TGTGCCAGCAGCGGCCGGGACAAGAACACTGAAGCTTTCTTT
CASSGRDKNTEAFF
>NA|14|TRBJ1-1|TRBV6-5|TRBD1
TGTGCCAGCAGTTACCGACAGGGCAACACTGAAGCTTTCTTT
CASSYRQGNTEAFF
>NA|15|TRBJ1-1|TRBV7-2|TRBD1
TGTGCCAGCAGCCCTCGGACAGGGTCCTACACTGAAGCTTTCTTT
CASSPRTGSYTEAFF
>NA|17|TRBJ1-2|TRBV11-3|NA
TGTGCCAGCAGCTTAGATGCCCTTCGGGAAAGGGGTTATGGCTACACCTTC
CASSLDALRERGYGYTF
>NA|14|TRBJ2-7|TRBV29-1|NA
TGCAGCGTTGAAGTAGAGGACATTCCCTACGAGCAGTACTTC
CSVEVEDIPYEQYF
>NA|18|TRBJ2-6|TRBV27|NA
TGTGCCAGCAGTTTATTCCGAGGAGGGACCGCTGGGGCCAACGTCCTGACTTTC
CASSLFRGGTAGANVLTF
>once|15|TRBJ2-1|TRBV6-1|NA
TGTGCCAGCAGTAAGGGCAGGAGCTCCTACAATGAGCAGTTCTTC
CASSKGRSSYNEQFF
>NA|16|TRBJ1-2|TRBV7-2|TRBD1
TGTGCCAGCAGCTTAAGCACATGGGACAGGGTAGAAGGCTACACCTTC
CASSLSTWDRVEGYTF
>NA|14|TRBJ1-3|TRBV7-2|NA
TGTGCCAGCAGCCTGGGAATTCCTGGAAACACCATATATTTT
CASSLGIPGNTIYF
>NA|15|TRBJ2-3|TRBV18|TRBD2
TGTGCCAGCTCACCAATAGCGGGAGTTGCAGATACGCAGTATTTT
CASSPIAGVADTQYF
>NA|16|TRBJ2-3|TRBV7-9|TRBD2
TGTGCCAGCAGCTTAGGCGGGCGGGAGCAGGGAGATACGCAGTATTTT
CASSLGGREQGDTQYF
>NA|14|TRBJ2-1|TRBV9|NA
TGTGCCAGCAGCGTAGCTACTGGGCCCAATGAGCAGTTCTTC
CASSVATGPNEQFF
>NA|17|TRBJ1-2|TRBV6-4|NA
TGTGCCAGCAGTGACTCGATCGGCCAAGTGGGTTTTAGTGGCTACACCTTC
CASSDSIGQVGFSGYTF
>NA|15|TRBJ1-3|TRBV28|NA
TGTGCCAGCAGTCCCCTAAGGGGAACAGGAAACACCATATATTTT
CASSPLRGTGNTIYF
>NA|18|TRBJ2-3|TRBV4-1|TRBD2
TGCGCCAGCAGCCAAGGATACCCGGGACTAGCTATTTCGAATACGCAGTATTTT
CASSQGYPGLAISNTQYF
>NA|13|TRBJ2-7|TRBV19|NA
TGTGCCAGTAGTATCGGCAAAACCTACGAGCAGTACTTC
CASSIGKTYEQYF
>NA|19|TRBJ2-2|TRBV7-9|TRBD2
TGTGCCAGCAGCTTAAAGGGGACTAGCGGGACGAGCGGCACCGGGGAGCTGTTTTTT
CASSLKGTSGTSGTGELFF
>NA|15|TRBJ2-3|TRBV19|NA
TGTGCCAGTAGTATTGGTGGCAGGTCCACAGATACGCAGTATTTT
CASSIGGRSTDTQYF
>NA|15|TRBJ1-3|TRBV7-9|NA
TGTGCCAGCACCCCCCCCGGGGAAGACCGAAACACCATATATTTT
CASTPPGEDRNTIYF
>NA|12|TRBJ2-3|TRBV7-2|NA
TGTGCCAGCAGCAGAATACGAGATACGCAGTATTTT
CASSRIRDTQYF
>once|15|TRBJ2-1|TRBV19|NA
TGTGCCAGTAGTATAAGGGGACTCGCCCACAATGAGCAGTTCTTC
CASSIRGLAHNEQFF
>NA|14|TRBJ2-5|TRBV7-6|TRBD1
TGTGCCAGCAGCCTGGCAGGGGGCCGGGAGACCCAGTACTTC
CASSLAGGRETQYF
>NA|14|TRBJ1-2|TRBV2|TRBD1
TGTGCCAGCAGGGACAGGACTTGGGGCTATGGCTACACCTTC
CASRDRTWGYGYTF
>NA|13|TRBJ2-5|TRBV5-4|NA
TGTGCCAGCAGCCTTGACGCCTCATGGACCCAGTACTTC
CASSLDASWTQYF
>NA|14|TRBJ1-3|TRBV7-2|NA
TGTGCCAGCAGCTTAGTAGGAACTGGAAACACCATATATTTT
CASSLVGTGNTIYF
>NA|12|TRBJ1-5|TRBV25-1|NA
TGTGCCAGCAGTGAGTTAAATCAGCCCCAGCATTTT
CASSELNQPQHF
>NA|15|TRBJ2-7|TRBV7-2|TRBD1
TGTGCCAGCAGCCCCGGGACAGGGGGCCCCTACGAGCAGTACTTC
CASSPGTGGPYEQYF
>NA|12|TRBJ2-3|TRBV6-6|TRBD2
TGTGCCAGCAATGGGGAGGGTGGGACGCAGTATTTT
CASNGEGGTQYF
>NA|13|TRBJ1-1|TRBV6-1|TRBD1
TGTGCCAGCTGGACAGGGGTTGGCACTGAAGCTTTCTTT
CASWTGVGTEAFF
>NA|15|TRBJ2-3|TRBV28|NA
TGTGCCAGCAGCCCCGGGACCGTTAGCACAGATACGCAGTATTTT
CASSPGTVSTDTQYF
>NA|17|TRBJ1-5|TRBV27|TRBD1
TGTGCCAGCAGTTTCGGGGACAGGGGGAAGACCAATCAGCCCCAGCATTTT
CASSFGDRGKTNQPQHF
>NA|15|TRBJ1-2|TRBV30|NA
TGTGCCTGGAGTATTACCGGACCAGGGGTGGGGGGCTACACCTTC
CAWSITGPGVGGYTF